A single sample gave rise to the 18 T cell receptor beta chains below, sequenced in a study of blood T cell repertoires in COVID-19. Repertoires were generated with immunoSEQ multiplex PCR, while TCRdb's copy carries only in-frame clones and drops some. The sample has about 26,000 clones; approximately 83% are singletons. Sequencing was carried out using peripheral blood. The receptors were gathered from a woman older than 75 with COVID-19, enrolled during active disease.

The V and J genes are TRBV28 and TRBJ1-4; TRBD1 agrees at 9 bases. CDR1 is MDHEN, CDR2 SYDVKM, per germline. The CDR3 length is 14 residues. V lost 7 bases to trimming and J lost 10 bases; unmatched junction nucleotides: 10. Here the CDR3 reads CASTNLGQGGKLFF. The CDR3 coding sequence is TGTGCCAGCACCAACCTGGGACAGGGCGGAAAACTGTTTTTT.

CDR3 loop: CASSSLAGGVQFF. In DNA form, the CDR3 reads TGTGCCAGCAGCTCACTGGCGGGGGGGGTGCAGTTCTTC. The chain has TRBV3-1 (or the pseudogene TRBV3-2) and TRBJ2-1, with 9 bases aligning to TRBD2. The CDR3 is 13 amino acids. The germline V gene has CDR1 LGHDT and CDR2 YNNKEL (reference sequence). Trimming took 5 bases from V and 12 from J; bases not matched to a gene: 8.

Note on this clone: The junction shows a germline mismatch at one end, possibly a read error. The chain is built from TRBV7-7 and TRBJ2-5; 8 nucleotides match TRBD2. The CDR3 spans 13 residues. Per germline, CDR1 SSHAT and CDR2 FNYEAQ (reference sequence). The CDR3 region has the DNA TGTGCCAGCAGCTCCGGGGGGGGCGAGTCGGTTAACTTC. Translated: CASSSGGGESVNF.

This clone was counted a few times. The CDR3: CASTGSGWGPDGYTF. The CDR3 nucleotides read TGTGCCAGCACCGGGTCCGGGTGGGGGCCCGATGGCTACACCTTC. The genes are TRBV7-9 and TRBJ1-2, with a weak D call TRBD1 (6 bases). CDR1 is SEHNR, CDR2 FQNEAQ, per germline (reference sequence). V was shortened by 7 bases and J by 6 bases, with 21 bases between the two germline ends. The CDR3 has 15 amino acids.

The V gene is TRBV19, the J gene TRBJ1-4; TRBD1 is a possible D gene (5 bases). Looked up from germline, CDR1 is LNHDA and CDR2 is SQIVND (reference sequence). Between the trimmed V and J ends, which lost 9 bases and 1 base, there was a span of 15 bases. This CDR3 has 15 amino acids. CDR3 sequence reads: CASLRSGVTNEKLFF. Here the CDR3 DNA reads TGTGCCAGCTTAAGATCGGGGGTAACTAATGAAAAACTGTTTTTT.

This chain links TRBV29-1 with TRBJ1-4; TRBD1 aligns across 9 bases. The ends lost 7 bases at V and 2 bases at J; junction bases unmatched: 14. This CDR3 has 17 amino acids. Germline loops: CDR1 SQVTM, CDR2 ANQGSEA. CDR3 sequence reads: CSARTGARSSTNEKLFF. The CDR3 region has the DNA TGCAGCGCTCGGACAGGGGCGCGTTCTTCGACTAATGAAAAACTGTTTTTT.

The V and J genes are TRBV6-2 or TRBV6-3 and TRBJ1-3, with D uncertain. Germline CDR1 is MNHEY and CDR2 is SVGEGT. CDR3 size: 14 residues. V was shortened by 6 bases and J by 0 bases, with 9 bases between the two germline ends. CDR3 region: CASSTPSSGNTIYF. The DNA for the CDR3 is TGTGCCAGCAGCACTCCGAGCTCTGGAAACACCATATATTTT.

The chain uses TRBV3-1 (or the pseudogene TRBV3-2) and TRBJ1-2; D not certain. This CDR3 contains 14 residues. The germline gives CDR1 LGHDT, CDR2 YNNKEL (reference sequence). The V gene lost 2 bases and the J gene lost 8 bases, with 15 bases spanning the gap. The CDR3 bases are TGTGCCAGCAGCCAAAGTGTAGGAGGATGGGGCTACACCTTC. This encodes CASSQSVGGWGYTF.

The chain uses TRBV18 and TRBJ2-1; 8 positions match TRBD2. Germline V gives CDR1 KGHSH, CDR2 LQKENI. Trimming at V came to 1 base and at J to 4 bases, leaving 6 bases not matched to a gene. The CDR3 sequence is 16 residues long. Written as DNA, the CDR3 is TGTGCCAGCTCACCACAATCGGGAGGGGGGTACAATGAGCAGTTCTTC. It specifies CASSPQSGGGYNEQFF.

The J gene is TRBJ2-2, the V gene TRBV5-1, with 9 bases fitting TRBD1. The germline gives CDR1 SGHRS, CDR2 YFSETQ. The CDR3 contains 17 residues. V lost 4 bases and J lost 5; bases outside the gene matches: 12. CDR3 nucleotide sequence: TGCGCCAGCAGCCAACGTGAGGGACAGGGAAGTACCGGGGAGCTGTTTTTT. Translated: CASSQREGQGSTGELFF.

This chain links TRBV6-1 with TRBJ1-6; D gene uncertain. CDR1 MNHNS and CDR2 SASEGT come from the germline V gene. V lost 3 bases to trimming and J lost 6 bases, with 12 bases between them. The CDR3 covers 15 residues. The CDR3 nucleotides read TGTGCCAGCAGTGACCGCTGGAGCGGTAATTCACCCCTCCACTTT. This translates into CASSDRWSGNSPLHF.

The V gene is TRBV30, the J gene TRBJ1-6, with D hard to call. This CDR3 spans 11 amino acids. Germline CDR1 reads GTSNPN; CDR2 reads SVGIG (reference sequence). V was cut by 4 bases and J by 6 bases, with 4 bases left in between. In DNA, the CDR3 is TGTGCCTGGAATCGTAATTCACCCCTCCACTTT. Amino acid sequence: CAWNRNSPLHF.

The rearrangement links TRBV7-9 to TRBJ1-2; 8 bases agree with TRBD1. CDR1 and CDR2 (germline): SEHNR, FQNEAQ (reference sequence). The ends lost 1 base at V and 5 bases at J; junction bases unmatched: 6. This CDR3 contains 15 residues. The CDR3 here is CASSLVAGGHYGYTF. In DNA, the CDR3 is TGTGCCAGCAGCTTAGTGGCAGGGGGCCATTATGGCTACACCTTC.

The CDR3 coding sequence is TGTGCCAGCGTCCGCGTTGGGGAGCTGTTTTTT. Protein: CASVRVGELFF. The chain is built from TRBV6-5 and TRBJ2-2; D is unresolved. Trimming took 8 bases from V and 8 from J, leaving 9 bases between them. The germline CDR1 and CDR2 sequences are MNHEY and SVGAGI. This CDR3 is built from 11 residues.

This chain joins TRBV7-2 and TRBJ2-2; 9 nucleotides line up with TRBD2. V shed 3 bases and J 2 bases; nucleotides not matched to a gene: 7. This CDR3 has 17 residues. Germline loops: CDR1 SGHTA, CDR2 FQGNSA. The CDR3 nucleotides read TGTGCCAGCAGCTTGGAAGCGGGGGGCTTCAACACCGGGGAGCTGTTTTTT. Protein product: CASSLEAGGFNTGELFF.

The J gene is TRBJ2-7, the V gene TRBV9; D is unresolved. The CDR3 spans 15 residues. Per germline, CDR1 SGDLS and CDR2 YYNGEE. V was trimmed by 0 bases and J by 5 bases, leaving 15 bases between them. The CDR3 DNA follows: TGTGCCAGCAGCGTAGGGCAGGCCGGATCCGACGAGCAGTACTTC. Its protein product is CASSVGQAGSDEQYF.

The rearrangement uses TRBV7-6 and TRBJ1-2; 10 nucleotides line up with TRBD1. CDR1 SGHVS and CDR2 FNYEAQ come from the germline V gene. V gave up 4 bases and J gave up 4 bases; unmatched junction bases: 6. The CDR3 runs 15 residues. In DNA form, the CDR3 reads TGTGCCAGCAGCTACGGGACAGGGGACCCCTATGGCTACACCTTC. It is translated as CASSYGTGDPYGYTF. The complete variable domain, with remaining parts taken from reference TRBV7-6 and TRBJ1-2, reads GAGVSQSPRYKVTKRGQDVALRCDPISGHVSLYWYRQALGQGPEFLTYFNYEAQQDKSGLPNDRFSAERPEGSISTLTIQRTEQRDSAMYRCASSYGTGDPYGYTFGSGTRLTVV.

The chain links TRBV18 to TRBJ1-5, with 9 bases identical to TRBD1. After removal of 3 bases from V and 3 bases from J, the junction contained 6 bases not matched to a gene. In germline, CDR1 is KGHSH, CDR2 LQKENI. This CDR3 is built from 16 residues. The CDR3 DNA reads as TGTGCCAGCTCACCCCAGGGACAGGGCTTCAATCAGCCCCAGCATTTT. Protein: CASSPQGQGFNQPQHF. The variable domain in full, completed from reference TRBV18 and TRBJ1-5, reads NAGVMQNPRHLVRRRGQEARLRCSPMKGHSHVYWYRQLPEEGLKFMVYLQKENIIDESGMPKERFSAEFPKEGPSILRIQQVVRGDSAAYFCASSPQGQGFNQPQHFGDGTRLSIL.